This entry lists 24 T cell receptor beta chains sequenced from one sample in a study of blood T cells in healthy people across ages. Together with a sample-barcoded 5' primer, a J-beta primer mix was included in a second PCR lasting about 6 to 11 cycles. In TCRdb, the 5' RACE reads were re-called with MiXCR into one record per CDR3 protein. The sample contains some 1,500,000 distinct CDR3 sequences, less than 45% of which appear only once. Sequenced input: blood. These receptors were collected from a woman between 18 and 29 years old in good health.

The sample holds a few counts of this clonotype. This chain joins TRBV4-1 and TRBJ2-7, with D maybe TRBD2 (6 bases). Trimming cost V 4 bases and J 1 base, with 14 bases left between them. CDR1 and CDR2 (germline): MGHRA, YSYEKL. The CDR3 has 15 residues. The CDR3 DNA reads as TGCGCCAGCAGCCGATACACGGGGGTTTCCTACGAGCAGTACTTC. Translation gives CASSRYTGVSYEQYF.

The rearrangement joins TRBV11-2 to TRBJ1-1; D unclear. This CDR3 is 11 amino acids long. Germline V gives CDR1 SGHAT, CDR2 FQNNGV. V dropped 4 bases and J dropped 11 bases, with 11 bases sitting between them. The CDR3 nucleotides are TGTGCCAGCAGCTCTTTGGGGTCGGCTTTCTTT. This translates into CASSSLGSAFF.

This clonotype was observed a few times. The CDR3 sequence is CASSYGHQQYF. DNA of the CDR3: TGTGCCAGCAGCTACGGCCACCAGCAGTATTTT. The V and J genes are TRBV6-5 and TRBJ2-3; D call uncertain. Trimming removed 6 bases at V and 11 bases at J, with 12 bases between. The germline V gene has CDR1 MNHEY and CDR2 SVGAGI. The CDR3 is made up of 11 amino acids.

The rearrangement joins TRBV7-9 to TRBJ2-7; 8 nucleotides agree with TRBD2. J lost 4 bases, V lost 4 bases, and 9 bases had no gene match. This CDR3 is 15 amino acids long. Germline V gives CDR1 SEHNR, CDR2 FQNEAQ (reference sequence). This chain's CDR3 is CASSSQTSELYEQYF. The CDR3 DNA reads as TGTGCCAGCAGCTCCCAGACTAGCGAGTTATACGAGCAGTACTTC.

In its sample, this clonotype was seen a few times. The chain couples TRBV9 to TRBJ2-5, with D tentatively TRBD1 (6 bases). The CDR3 is made up of 14 amino acids. V lost 2 bases, J lost 5 bases, and 13 bases lay in between. Germline V lookup: CDR1 SGDLS, CDR2 YYNGEE. The CDR3 DNA is TGTGCCAGCAGCGTGAATTGGGGGCATGAGACCCAGTACTTC. Its translation: CASSVNWGHETQYF.

The rearrangement uses TRBV27 and TRBJ1-2; D call uncertain. V lost 0 bases to trimming and J lost 1 base, with 9 bases between them. Per germline, CDR1 MNHEY and CDR2 SMNVEV (reference sequence). The CDR3 totals 15 residues. Here the CDR3 DNA reads TGTGCCAGCAGTTTATCATGGGGTCTTAACTATGGCTACACCTTC. It specifies CASSLSWGLNYGYTF.

This rearrangement joins TRBV11-2 to TRBJ1-4; D not certain. Trimming took off 6 bases at V and 4 bases at J, with 15 bases between the two ends. Germline V gives CDR1 SGHAT, CDR2 FQNNGV. CDR3 length: 15 amino acids. CDR3 amino acids: CASSYTAGINEKLFF. CDR3 DNA sequence: TGTGCCAGCAGTTATACGGCCGGGATTAATGAAAAACTGTTTTTT.

Details on this clonotype: The junction shows a germline mismatch at one end, possibly a read error. The rearrangement uses TRBV4-2 and TRBJ2-1; 15 bases map to TRBD2. This CDR3 contains 17 residues. CDR1 LGHNA and CDR2 YNFKEQ come from the germline V gene. For the CDR3, the DNA is TGTGCCAGCAGCCCCTGGACTAGCGGGAGGGGATACAATAAGCAGTTCTTC. Amino acid sequence: CASSPWTSGRGYNKQFF.

The chain has TRBV11-3 and TRBJ1-1; D is uncertain. V was shortened by 7 bases and J by 4 bases, with 19 bases between the two germline ends. Germline V gives CDR1 SGHNT, CDR2 YENEEA. This CDR3 region has 15 residues. CDR3 protein: CASTPGTPESTEAFF. The DNA of the CDR3 is TGTGCCAGCACCCCTGGCACCCCGGAGAGCACTGAAGCTTTCTTT.

A note on this clonotype: This likely comes from a read error, as the CDR3 has no conserved phenylalanine or tryptophan at its end. Because the CDR3's place on the DNA is in doubt, the DNA is left out and the CDR3 is given as listed by TCRdb. The gene calls are TRBV21-1 and TRBJ1-2; the DNA was not used to check the table's D call, TRBD1. TRBV21-1 is a known pseudogene. The CDR3 is 15 amino acids in total, end residues counted. This CDR3 is CASSKGPLGGYGYTI.

This chain joins TRBV28 and TRBJ2-2; D is ambiguous. The CDR3 contains 12 residues. Germline loops: CDR1 MDHEN, CDR2 SYDVKM. V dropped 1 base and J dropped 7 bases, with 4 bases sitting between them. In nucleotides, the CDR3 is TGTGCCAGCAGTTTATTAATCGGGGAGCTGTTTTTT. Its translation is CASSLLIGELFF.

This chain joins TRBV5-1 and TRBJ2-1, with D maybe TRBD2 (6 bases). In germline, CDR1 is SGHRS, CDR2 YFSETQ. The CDR3 extends over 15 amino acids. Trimming pared 4 bases from V and 0 bases from J, leaving 11 bases between. The CDR3 DNA reads as TGCGCCAGCAGCCCGGGGGTCTTCTCCTACAATGAGCAGTTCTTC. Amino acid sequence: CASSPGVFSYNEQFF.

V is TRBV5-1 and J is TRBJ2-2, with D maybe TRBD1 (6 bases). The CDR3 contains 15 residues. The V gene lost 6 bases and the J gene lost 2 bases, with 14 bases spanning the gap. Germline assignment: CDR1 SGHRS and CDR2 YFSETQ. CDR3 DNA: TGCGCCAGCAAAACCGGGACACAAAACACCGGGGAGCTGTTTTTT. It codes for CASKTGTQNTGELFF.

The V call is TRBV7-6, the J call TRBJ2-1; possible D gene TRBD2, 6 bases. The germline V gene has CDR1 SGHVS and CDR2 FNYEAQ. V was clipped by 5 bases and J by 6 bases, with 17 bases between them. The CDR3 loop spans 15 amino acids. The CDR3 protein is CASSHFPLALNEQFF. CDR3 in DNA: TGTGCCAGCAGCCATTTCCCGCTAGCGCTCAATGAGCAGTTCTTC.

The chain uses TRBV20-1 and TRBJ2-7; 9 bases align to TRBD1. V was clipped by 5 bases and J by 5 bases; unmatched bases: 7. CDR3 length: 13 amino acids. Per the germline V gene, CDR1 is DFQATT and CDR2 is SNEGSKA (reference sequence). Written as DNA, the CDR3 is TGCAGTGCTCGACCGGGACAGGGCAACGAGCAGTACTTC. Encoded protein: CSARPGQGNEQYF.

This clonotype was observed a few times. The CDR3 sequence is CASSLSRGGGNEQFF. CDR3 nucleotides: TGTGCCAGCAGCCTCTCCAGGGGTGGGGGAAATGAGCAGTTCTTC. This chain uses TRBV12-3 or TRBV12-4 with TRBJ2-1, with D possibly matching TRBD1 (6 bases). The CDR3 loop spans 15 amino acids. V was cut by 6 bases and J by 7 bases, with 19 bases left in between.

This clonotype has just a few counts. This chain connects TRBV6-5 to TRBJ2-3; 10 nucleotides agree with TRBD2. CDR3 size: 15 residues. V dropped 2 bases and J dropped 6; count of bases not matched to a gene: 5. Germline V gives CDR1 MNHEY, CDR2 SVGAGI. The CDR3 DNA reads as TGTGCCAGCAGTTACCATAGCGGGGGGAGGGATACGCAGTATTTT. This translates into CASSYHSGGRDTQYF.

This clonotype has a handful of counts. This sequence joins TRBV11-3 and TRBJ2-1, with D unclear. The CDR3 length is 14 residues. Trimming left V 4 bases short and J 7 bases short, with 14 bases between. Germline V CDR1 and CDR2: SGHNT, YENEEA. DNA of the CDR3: TGTGCCAGCAGCTCAAACTGGCAGGTGAATGAGCAGTTCTTC. Its translation: CASSSNWQVNEQFF.

Only a few counts were recorded for this clonotype. The rearrangement links TRBV27 to TRBJ2-7, with a possible D match to TRBD1 (6 bases). The length of the CDR3 is 13 residues. Per germline, CDR1 MNHEY and CDR2 SMNVEV (reference sequence). Trimming shortened V by 5 bases and J by 6 bases, and 14 bases separated the two germline ends. In DNA, the CDR3 is TGTGCCAGCAGTCCTAACAGGGCTGTCGAGCAGTACTTC. Translated: CASSPNRAVEQYF.

Concerning this clonotype itself: A much larger clone differs by one base, so this may be a read error. This chain joins TRBV27 and TRBJ2-1, with D tentatively TRBD1 (6 bases). This CDR3 spans 16 amino acids. Germline V CDR1 and CDR2: MNHEY, SMNVEV (reference sequence). CDR3: CTSSLVGGSSYNEQFF. The CDR3, as DNA: TGTACCAGCAGTTTAGTAGGGGGTTCCTCCTACAATGAGCAGTTCTTC.

This clonotype appeared a few times. This chain uses TRBV4-3 with TRBJ2-1, with TRBD1 identical over 8 bases. V shed 4 bases, J shed 4 bases, and the junction held 15 bases outside the gene matches. Germline CDR1 LGHNA, CDR2 YSLEER. CDR3 length equals 18 residues. In nucleotides, the CDR3 is TGCGCCAGCAGCCCCACTCTGGTCGGACAGGGAATTTACAATGAGCAGTTCTTC. Translating gives CASSPTLVGQGIYNEQFF.

This clonotype appeared a few times. The chain uses TRBV9 and TRBJ2-5; D ambiguous. V lost 3 bases to trimming and J lost 4 bases, with 7 bases between them. The CDR3 has 12 amino acids. Per the germline V gene, CDR1 is SGDLS and CDR2 is YYNGEE. The CDR3 reads CASSGLGETQYF. The CDR3 nucleotides are TGTGCCAGCAGCGGGCTAGGAGAGACCCAGTACTTC.

This clonotype was detected once. The chain links TRBV12-5 to TRBJ2-1, with D tentatively TRBD1 or TRBD2 (5 bases each). CDR1 and CDR2 from the germline V gene are LGHNT and FRNRAP. V lost 5 bases to trimming and J lost 0 bases, with 11 bases between them. The CDR3 sequence is 15 residues long. CDR3 bases: TGTGCTAGTGGTGTCGGGACGGTCTCCTACAATGAGCAGTTCTTC. Translating gives CASGVGTVSYNEQFF.

This clonotype was found a few times. J is TRBJ2-1 and V is TRBV7-2; 7 bases fit TRBD1. The CDR3 totals 13 residues. After removal of 4 bases from V and 8 bases from J, the junction contained 5 bases not matched to a gene. Germline lookup yields CDR1 SGHTA and CDR2 FQGNSA. DNA for the CDR3: TGTGCCAGCAGCTACGGGACAGCCTATGAGCAGTTCTTC. It codes for CASSYGTAYEQFF.